The sequence of this T cell receptor (beta chain) was determined in a study of PD-1 blockade in classical Hodgkin lymphoma (dated by TCRdb to 2018 to 2020). With respect to the entire study: Nivolumab dosing was 3 mg/kg intravenously every 2 weeks, continuing until either disease progression or unacceptable toxicity. To define a peripheral blood immune signature of response to PD-1 blockade in classical Hodgkin lymphoma, the study combined TCR beta sequencing with CyTOF.

Paper-wide results and their limitations: A significant rise by C4D1 was seen in CD4+ but not CD8+ TCR diversity (p=0.0027 vs p=0.16), with the rise being most apparent in complete responders (p=0.02). The study was restricted to a single clinical trial cohort, and the causes of repertoire differences, possibly disease activity or prior therapy, were left undefined. Baseline TCR diversity was reported to be lower in newly diagnosed patients than in healthy donors, and even lower in relapsed/refractory patients. Lower diversity was seen in patients whose nivolumab began less than 1 year after ASCT, and these patients were left out of later analyses so that immune reconstitution would not confound the results. Among trial patients, those achieving complete response had baseline diversity similar to that of newly diagnosed patients, while diversity was significantly lower in partial responders and progressors.

The Qiagen DNeasy kit was used to extract genomic DNA both from unsorted PBMCs and from the negatively selected CD4+ and CD8+ fractions. TCR beta CDR3 regions were subjected to amplification by immunoSEQ multiplex PCR with primers that anneal to V and J segments. Amplification bias was minimized using a synthetic immune receptor repertoire, and residual bias was removed computationally after sequencing. Per the source publication's procedure: Repertoire diversity was quantified as the Shannon entropy index using custom Python scripts. Unsorted, CD4+ and CD8+ repertoires were examined separately, except in combined analyses, for which CD4+ and CD8+ sequences were merged in silico. A clone was considered expanded if an increase in frequency of at least 2-fold after treatment relative to C1D1 was found, and a pseudocount of 0.5 was applied to clones undetected at baseline. Clones with 0 or 1 copy at C1D1 were defined as singleton clones, while clones with 2 or more copies were defined as non-singleton clones. Clones expanded in unsorted samples were labelled as CD4+, CD8+ or unknown by matching protein sequences in sorted samples from the same patient. Wilcoxon tests on paired samples were used to test changes in diversity from C1D1 to C4D1. Imported from immuneACCESS, the table was reduced by TCRdb to in-frame sequences with V and J called. These copies leave out some clones; in studies compared against another copy, an unresolved V gene accounts for under half, and the cause of the remainder is not known. V and J calls and clone size follow that table, whereas D and trimming were derived from the DNA. The sample contains around 31,000 clones, around 80% of them found a single time. Around 0.85% of the sample goes to the ten largest clones.

The intended sense of this specimen's time point label: cycle 4 day 1 (C4D1), after about 6 weeks of nivolumab. All trial patients had relapsed after autologous stem cell transplantation, with cohorts A, B and C differing in prior brentuximab vedotin exposure. Using a Miltenyi CD4+ T cell isolation kit, CD4+ T cells were purified from thawed PBMCs through magnetic negative selection. The trial cohort comprised some 60 patients with relapsed/refractory classical Hodgkin lymphoma whose best overall responses were complete response, partial response or progressive disease. Single-agent nivolumab was administered to trial patients in the multi-cohort phase II CheckMate 205 trial. An independent review committee assessed best overall response using the 2007 International Working Group response criteria. Trial PBMCs were collected immediately before nivolumab initiation (C1D1) and during therapy at cycle 2 day 1 and cycle 4 day 1. Peripheral blood was collected in 8 mL Vacutainer Cell Preparation Tubes, from which PBMCs were isolated by centrifugation and then cryopreserved. Purified CD4+ and CD8+ fractions were generated only in cases for which an additional PBMC sample was available. Magnetically labelled cells were removed on LS columns in a quadroMACS separator, and the flow-through was collected as the purified fraction.

The germline V gene gives CDR1 as MGHRA and CDR2 as YSYEKL. Inclusive of the bounding cysteine and phenylalanine, the CDR3 is 13 residues long. Only the CDR3 part of the read is kept: 39 bases, read in frame from the first base. V is reduced by 4 bases and J by 4 bases, leaving a spacing of 10 bases between them. This clone was seen once. It has no known antigen specificity. No clone much larger than this one lies a single base away; base qualities are absent. This receptor was taken from a human donor with classical Hodgkin lymphoma. The source material was CD4+ T cells from blood, sampled before the fourth cycle of nivolumab. This chain is built from TRBV4-1 and TRBJ2-5, with the D gene call left open. DNA sequence: TGCGCCAGCAGCCTGAGTTGGTTAGAGACCCAGTACTTC. Its coded protein is CASSLSWLETQYF.